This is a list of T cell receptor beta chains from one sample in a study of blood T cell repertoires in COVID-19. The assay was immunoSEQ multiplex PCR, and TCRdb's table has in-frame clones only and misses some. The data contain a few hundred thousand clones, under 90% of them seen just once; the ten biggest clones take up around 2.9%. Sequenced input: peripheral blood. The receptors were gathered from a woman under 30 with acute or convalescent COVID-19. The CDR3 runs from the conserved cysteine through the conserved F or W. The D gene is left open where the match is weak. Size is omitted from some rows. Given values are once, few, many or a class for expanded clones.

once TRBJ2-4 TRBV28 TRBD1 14 CASSTGAAKNIQYF TGTGCCAGCAGCACAGGGGCGGCCAAAAACATTCAGTACTTC
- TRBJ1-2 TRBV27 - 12 CASSPTGYGYTF TGTGCCAGCAGTCCAACAGGTTATGGCTACACCTTC
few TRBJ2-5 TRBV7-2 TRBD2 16 CASSLAILAGAKTQYF TGTGCCAGCAGCTTAGCCATACTAGCGGGAGCCAAGACCCAGTACTTC
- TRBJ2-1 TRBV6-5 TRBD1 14 CASSYPGQDNEQFF TGTGCCAGCAGTTACCCCGGACAGGACAATGAGCAGTTCTTC
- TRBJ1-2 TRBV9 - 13 CASSSSGGFGYTF TGTGCCAGCAGCTCAAGTGGGGGGTTTGGCTACACCTTC
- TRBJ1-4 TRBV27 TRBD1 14 CASSFSGQGEKLFF TGTGCCAGCAGTTTTTCGGGACAGGGTGAAAAACTGTTTTTT
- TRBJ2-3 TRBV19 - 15 CASSATAGLADTQYF TGTGCCAGTAGTGCCACGGCAGGGTTGGCAGATACGCAGTATTTT
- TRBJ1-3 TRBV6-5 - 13 CATRAHSGNTIYF TGTGCCACTAGAGCGCACTCTGGAAACACCATATATTTT
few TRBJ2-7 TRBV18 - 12 CASSPGSDEQYF TGTGCCAGCTCACCGGGCAGTGACGAGCAGTACTTC
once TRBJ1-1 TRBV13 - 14 CASRKGGQGPEAFF TGTGCCAGCAGAAAAGGGGGTCAGGGTCCTGAAGCTTTCTTT
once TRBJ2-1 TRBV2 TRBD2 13 CASTSGRQDEQFF TGTGCCAGCACTAGCGGGAGACAGGATGAGCAGTTCTTC
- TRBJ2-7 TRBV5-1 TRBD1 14 CASGTGTGLNEQYF TGCGCCAGCGGAACCGGGACAGGGTTAAACGAGCAGTACTTC
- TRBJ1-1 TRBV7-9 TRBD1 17 CASSSGTGGRRWTEAFF TGTGCCAGCAGCTCCGGGACAGGGGGCAGAAGGTGGACTGAAGCTTTCTTT
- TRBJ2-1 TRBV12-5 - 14 CASGLSVANNEQFF TGTGCTAGTGGTTTAAGCGTAGCCAACAATGAGCAGTTCTTC